This entry features one T cell receptor beta chain sequence. This entry is derived from a study of blood T cell repertoires in COVID-19. Study-wide background: The cDNA or gDNA used as material had been derived from T cells, B-cell-depleted T cells, or PBMCs.

Profiled with immunoSEQ multiplex PCR; TCRdb holds only in-frame clones, not every one. This table holds 300,000 or so clones, about four fifths found once. The V gene's germline CDR1 is GTSNPN and CDR2 SVGIG (reference sequence). V lost 2 bases to trimming and J lost 7 bases, with 20 bases between them. The CDR3 sequence is 15 residues long. The chain employs TRBV30 and TRBJ2-5; possible D gene TRBD2, 6 bases. Input material: peripheral blood. The clonotype originates from a woman aged 50 to 60 with acute or convalescent COVID-19. The CDR3 nucleotides are TGTGCCTGGAGTAAGGGCGGGGCCCTCCAGCGGACCCAGTACTTC. It codes for CAWSKGGALQRTQYF. Combining the CDR3 with reference TRBV30 and TRBJ2-5 gives the whole variable domain SQTIHQWPATLVQPVGSPLSLECTVEGTSNPNLYWYRQAAGRGLQLLFYSVGIGQISSEVPQNLSASRPQDRQFILSSKKLLLSDSGFYLCAWSKGGALQRTQYFGPGTRLLVL.